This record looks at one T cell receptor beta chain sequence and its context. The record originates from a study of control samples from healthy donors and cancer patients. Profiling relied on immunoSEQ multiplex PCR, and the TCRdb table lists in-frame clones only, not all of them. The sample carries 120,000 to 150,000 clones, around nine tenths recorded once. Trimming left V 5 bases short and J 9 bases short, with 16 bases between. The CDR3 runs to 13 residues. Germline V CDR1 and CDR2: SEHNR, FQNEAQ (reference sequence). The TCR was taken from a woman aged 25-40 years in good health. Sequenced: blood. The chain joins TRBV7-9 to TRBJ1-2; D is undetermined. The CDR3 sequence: CASSQAAVGRYTF. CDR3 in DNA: TGTGCCAGCAGCCAGGCCGCGGTTGGGCGCTACACCTTC. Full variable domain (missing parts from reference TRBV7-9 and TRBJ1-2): DTGVSQNPRHKITKRGQNVTFRCDPISEHNRLYWYRQTLGQGPEFLTYFQNEAQLEKSRLLSDRFSAERPKGSFSTLEIQRTEQGDSAMYLCASSQAAVGRYTFGSGTRLTVV.